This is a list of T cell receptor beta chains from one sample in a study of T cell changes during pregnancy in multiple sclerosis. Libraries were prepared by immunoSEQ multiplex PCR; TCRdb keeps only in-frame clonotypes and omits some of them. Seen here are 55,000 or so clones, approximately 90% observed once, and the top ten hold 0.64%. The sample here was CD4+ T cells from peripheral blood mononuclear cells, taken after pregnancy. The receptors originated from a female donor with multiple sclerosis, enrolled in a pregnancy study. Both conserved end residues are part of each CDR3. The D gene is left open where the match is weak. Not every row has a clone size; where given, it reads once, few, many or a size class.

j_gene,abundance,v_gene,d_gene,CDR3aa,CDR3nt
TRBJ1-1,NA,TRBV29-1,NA,CSVVPGMNTEAFF,TGCAGCGTTGTTCCAGGCATGAACACTGAAGCTTTCTTT
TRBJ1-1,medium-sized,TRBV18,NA,CASSPLPQGRMNTEAFF,TGTGCCAGCTCACCTCTTCCCCAGGGCCGAATGAACACTGAAGCTTTCTTT
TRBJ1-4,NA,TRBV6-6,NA,CASSYSGQGNEKLFF,TGTGCCAGCAGTTACTCCGGCCAGGGGAATGAAAAACTGTTTTTT
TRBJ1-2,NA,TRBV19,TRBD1,CASTYRGTGDSYGYTF,TGTGCCAGTACCTACAGAGGGACAGGAGACTCTTATGGCTACACCTTC
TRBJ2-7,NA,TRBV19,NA,CASSQATRLYEQYF,TGTGCCAGTAGTCAAGCGACTAGACTTTACGAGCAGTACTTC
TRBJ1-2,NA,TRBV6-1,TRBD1,CASSDLTGPNYGYTF,TGTGCCAGCAGTGACCTGACAGGGCCTAACTATGGCTACACCTTC
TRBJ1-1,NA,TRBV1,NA,CTSSDAPKAPPHTEAFF,TGCACCAGCAGCGATGCCCCCAAAGCCCCACCACACACTGAAGCTTTCTTT
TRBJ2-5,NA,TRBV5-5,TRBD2,CASSLGGTSGIETQYF,TGTGCCAGCAGCTTGGGAGGGACTAGCGGAATCGAGACCCAGTACTTC
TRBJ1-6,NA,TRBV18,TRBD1,CASSPRRDSQDPTLHF,TGTGCCAGCTCACCCCGAAGGGACAGCCAAGATCCCACCCTCCACTTT
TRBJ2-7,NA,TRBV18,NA,CASSRTRDNYEQYF,TGTGCCAGCTCACGAACCCGGGACAACTACGAGCAGTACTTC
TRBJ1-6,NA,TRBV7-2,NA,CASSTLGTASPLHF,TGTGCCAGCAGCACCCTAGGAACGGCTTCACCCCTCCACTTT
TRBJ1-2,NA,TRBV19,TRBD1,CASITTSDRVDGYTF,TGTGCCAGTATCACCACTTCGGACAGGGTGGATGGCTACACCTTC
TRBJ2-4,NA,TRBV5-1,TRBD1,CASSTGQGDKNIQYF,TGCGCCAGCAGCACGGGACAGGGAGACAAAAACATTCAGTACTTC
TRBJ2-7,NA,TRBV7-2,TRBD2,CASSLHRIAGLDEQYF,TGTGCCAGCAGCTTACATAGGATAGCGGGGTTGGATGAGCAGTACTTC
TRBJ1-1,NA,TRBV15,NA,CATSRDLGGDTEAFF,TGTGCCACCAGCAGAGATCTCGGAGGGGACACTGAAGCTTTCTTT
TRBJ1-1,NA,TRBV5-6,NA,CASSLLRGSFMNTEAFF,TGTGCCAGCAGCTTATTACGAGGGTCATTTATGAACACTGAAGCTTTCTTT
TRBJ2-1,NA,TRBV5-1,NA,CASSLEAATVGDYNEQFF,TGCGCCAGCAGCTTGGAAGCGGCCACGGTTGGAGACTACAATGAGCAGTTCTTC
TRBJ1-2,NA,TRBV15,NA,CATSRDSGRTGPYGYTF,TGTGCCACCAGCAGAGATTCGGGTCGTACAGGCCCCTATGGCTACACCTTC
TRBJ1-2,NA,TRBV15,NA,CATSRVVGTGYGYGYTF,TGTGCCACCAGCAGAGTCGTGGGAACAGGGTACGGCTATGGCTACACCTTC
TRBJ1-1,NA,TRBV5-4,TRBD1,CASSVPGQLNTEAFF,TGTGCCAGCAGCGTACCGGGACAGCTGAACACTGAAGCTTTCTTT
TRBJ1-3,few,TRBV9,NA,CASSVDQAYSGNTIYF,TGTGCCAGCAGCGTAGATCAGGCCTACTCTGGAAACACCATATATTTT
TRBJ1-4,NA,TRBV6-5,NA,CASSYSPGVSNEKLFF,TGTGCCAGCAGTTACTCTCCAGGGGTCTCTAATGAAAAACTGTTTTTT
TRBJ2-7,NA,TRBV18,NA,CASSPGQTGYEQYF,TGTGCCAGCTCACCAGGACAAACAGGCTACGAGCAGTACTTC
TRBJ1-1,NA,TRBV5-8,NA,CASSLGYRENTEAFF,TGTGCCAGCAGCTTGGGCTACAGGGAGAACACTGAAGCTTTCTTT
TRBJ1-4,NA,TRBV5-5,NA,CASSSWRGRYEKLFF,TGTGCCAGCAGCTCCTGGAGGGGCCGGTATGAAAAACTGTTTTTT
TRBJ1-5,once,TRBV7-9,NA,CASSLDYQPQHF,TGTGCCAGCAGCTTAGACTATCAGCCCCAGCATTTT
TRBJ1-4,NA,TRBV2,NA,CASSDLRAEKLFF,TGTGCCAGCAGTGATCTCAGGGCAGAAAAACTGTTTTTT
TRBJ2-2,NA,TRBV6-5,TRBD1,CASRSGGRTGELFF,TGTGCCAGCAGGTCAGGGGGTAGGACCGGGGAGCTGTTTTTT
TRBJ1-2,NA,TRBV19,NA,CASSGSLSGFYGYTF,TGTGCCAGTTCTGGGTCTTTGTCAGGGTTCTATGGCTACACCTTC
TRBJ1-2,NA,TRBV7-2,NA,CASSFQPGKGYTF,TGTGCCAGCAGCTTCCAACCTGGCAAGGGCTACACCTTC
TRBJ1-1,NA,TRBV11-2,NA,CASSLLGAPMNTEAFF,TGTGCCAGCAGCTTATTGGGGGCGCCTATGAACACTGAAGCTTTCTTT
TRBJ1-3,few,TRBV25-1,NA,CASSERGVTGNTIYF,TGTGCCAGCAGTGAACGGGGGGTGACTGGAAACACCATATATTTT
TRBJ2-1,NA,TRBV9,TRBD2,CASSVGRGGGVVEQFF,TGTGCCAGCAGCGTAGGGCGTGGCGGGGGGGTGGTGGAGCAGTTCTTC
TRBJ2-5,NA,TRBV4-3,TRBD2,CASSLTTSGGETQYF,TGCGCCAGCAGCCTAACGACTAGCGGGGGAGAGACCCAGTACTTC
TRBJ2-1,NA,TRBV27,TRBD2,CASSPTGGGNEQFF,TGTGCCAGCAGCCCTACGGGGGGGGGCAATGAGCAGTTCTTC
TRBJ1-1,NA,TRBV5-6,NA,CASSLRGGNTEAFF,TGTGCCAGCAGCTTGAGGGGAGGGAACACTGAAGCTTTCTTT
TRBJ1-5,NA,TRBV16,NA,CASSQSHNQPQHF,TGTGCCAGCAGCCAATCCCATAATCAGCCCCAGCATTTT
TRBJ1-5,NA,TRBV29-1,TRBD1,CSVAPGQGGNQPQHF,TGCAGCGTTGCCCCGGGACAGGGGGGGAATCAGCCCCAGCATTTT
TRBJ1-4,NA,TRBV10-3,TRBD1,CATAGTGLPTNEKLFF,TGTGCCACCGCCGGGACAGGGTTGCCAACTAATGAAAAACTGTTTTTT
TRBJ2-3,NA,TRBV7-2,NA,CASSSQAMGTDTQYF,TGTGCCAGCAGCTCACAGGCAATGGGAACAGATACGCAGTATTTT
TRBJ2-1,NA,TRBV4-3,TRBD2,CASSQDFVSGGSYSYNEQFF,TGCGCCAGCAGCCAAGATTTCGTTAGCGGGGGTTCCTACTCCTACAATGAGCAGTTCTTC
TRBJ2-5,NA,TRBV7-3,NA,CASSDSLTETQYF,TGTGCCAGCAGCGACAGTCTTACGGAGACCCAGTACTTC
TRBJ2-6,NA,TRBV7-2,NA,CASSPPSSGANVLTF,TGTGCCAGCAGCCCCCCCAGCTCTGGGGCCAACGTCCTGACTTTC
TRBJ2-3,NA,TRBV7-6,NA,CASSLGGRGTSDTQYF,TGTGCCAGCAGCTTAGGAGGCAGGGGTACATCAGATACGCAGTATTTT
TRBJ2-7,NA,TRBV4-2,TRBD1,CASSQESGGQNYEQYF,TGTGCCAGCAGCCAAGAATCAGGGGGTCAGAACTACGAGCAGTACTTC
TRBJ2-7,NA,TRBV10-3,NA,CAISPGFSYEQYF,TGTGCCATCAGCCCAGGGTTCTCCTACGAGCAGTACTTC
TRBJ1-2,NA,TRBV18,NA,CASSPQTETVPEF,TGTGCCAGCTCACCACAGACGGAGACAGTACCTGAATTC
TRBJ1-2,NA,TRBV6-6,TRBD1,CASSYSSGGGGYTF,TGTGCCAGCAGTTACTCGTCAGGGGGTGGTGGCTACACCTTC
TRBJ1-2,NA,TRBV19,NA,CASRVAGRYGYTF,TGTGCCAGTAGAGTTGCGGGAAGGTATGGCTACACCTTC
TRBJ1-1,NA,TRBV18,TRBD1,CASSPPGRTGAAFF,TGTGCCAGCTCACCACCTGGGAGGACAGGGGCGGCTTTCTTT
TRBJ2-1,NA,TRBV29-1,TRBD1,CSARTGSHEQFF,TGCAGCGCCCGGACAGGCAGCCACGAGCAGTTCTTC
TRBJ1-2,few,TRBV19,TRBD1,CASRTGEKGYTF,TGTGCCAGTCGTACAGGGGAGAAGGGCTACACCTTC